This T cell receptor beta chain was obtained from a study of tumor-infiltrating lymphocytes in primary liver carcinoma. TCR beta cDNA was made from roughly 450 ng total RNA with a constant-region primer. Slightly modified ARM-PCR, run as three nested multiplex PCR rounds, produced the TCR beta libraries. The first two PCR rounds, roughly 9 cycles each, used TRBV1-TRBV30 forward primers and a C-beta reverse primer. TCRdb redid the calling of the multiplex PCR reads with MiXCR, one entry per CDR3 protein. The table includes tens of thousands of distinct CDR3 sequences, over 65% detected once. Germline V lookup: CDR1 SGHRS, CDR2 YFSETQ. The CDR3 loop spans 15 amino acids. Co-extraction of both nucleic acids (RNA and DNA) used about 17-33 mg of unsorted bulk tissue. Comments on this clonotype: Its antigen is undetermined.

Overall study findings and caveats: In tumor-adjacent and tumor-blood pairs, overlap was lower than in tumor region pairs.

The TCR was taken from a man between 35 and 55 years old with primary liver carcinoma and hepatitis B virus infection. The sample was liver tumor tissue from sampling region 3. Specified subset: tumor region T3, left-lateral pole. The J gene is TRBJ2-2, the V gene TRBV5-1; no clear D gene. CDR3 coding DNA: TGCGCTCGCAGTTTCAGGACCACGAACACCGGGGAGCTGTTTTTT. Translation gives CARSFRTTNTGELFF.